A selection of T cell receptor beta chains follows, all from one sample in a study of CD8 T cells in ankylosing spondylitis. MiXCR, applied by TCRdb to the 5' RACE reads, yields one record per CDR3 protein. Of some 63,000 distinct CDR3 sequences in the sample, more than 5.5% are singletons; the top ten hold roughly 5%. The specimen sequenced was synovial fluid, either unsorted or a sorted T cell fraction (not recorded which). The receptors stem from a male donor with ankylosing spondylitis. Each CDR3 is given with its conserved first and last residue. The D gene is left open where the match is weak. Size is stated for part of the rows, as once, few or many counts, or as a class when the clone is expanded.

j_call,d_call,v_call,clone_size,cdr3_aa,cdr3_nt
TRBJ2-7,NA,TRBV7-3,few,CASSARGSYEQYF,TGTGCCAGCAGCGCCAGGGGCTCCTACGAGCAGTACTTC
TRBJ2-1,NA,TRBV4-2,many,CASSQDEDGSSYNEQFF,TGTGCCAGCAGCCAAGATGAGGACGGAAGCTCCTACAATGAGCAGTTCTTC
TRBJ1-4,NA,TRBV28,few,CASSPLSAEVGFWEKLFF,TGTGCCAGCAGTCCCCTCTCGGCGGAGGTCGGCTTTTGGGAAAAACTGTTTTTT
TRBJ2-2,NA,TRBV2,many,CASTGLVGGELFF,TGTGCCAGTACGGGTCTAGTAGGCGGGGAGCTGTTTTTT
TRBJ1-1,NA,TRBV7-8,many,CASSGLYTEAFF,TGTGCCAGCAGTGGGCTGTACACTGAAGCTTTCTTT
TRBJ1-6,TRBD1,TRBV5-1,many,CASSLAGQGVNSPLHF,TGCGCCAGCAGTTTGGCCGGACAGGGCGTTAATTCACCCCTCCACTTT
TRBJ2-7,NA,TRBV6-5,few,CASSPAGYEQYF,TGTGCCAGCAGCCCCGCGGGCTACGAGCAGTACTTC
TRBJ1-1,NA,TRBV7-9,NA,CASSLVAETEAFF,TGTGCCAGCAGCTTAGTCGCGGAGACTGAAGCTTTCTTT
TRBJ2-2,NA,TRBV7-3,many,CASSLTVVGAGELFF,TGTGCCAGCAGCTTAACGGTAGTCGGGGCCGGGGAGCTGTTTTTT
TRBJ2-1,NA,TRBV7-2,many,CASSFYYNEQFF,TGTGCCAGCAGCTTTTACTACAATGAGCAGTTCTTC
TRBJ2-4,NA,TRBV11-1,many,CASSSHRGGWNIQYF,TGTGCCAGCAGCTCTCACAGGGGGGGATGGAACATTCAGTACTTC
TRBJ2-5,TRBD2,TRBV20-1,NA,CSARTSGKETQYF,TGCAGTGCCAGGACTAGCGGCAAAGAGACCCAGTACTTC
TRBJ2-7,NA,TRBV12-3/TRBV12-4,many,CASSLAGRAEQYF,TGTGCCAGCAGTTTAGCCGGCCGGGCCGAGCAGTACTTC
TRBJ2-2,NA,TRBV19,few,CATQGWRNTGELFF,TGTGCCACTCAGGGCTGGCGAAACACCGGGGAGCTGTTTTTT
TRBJ2-5,NA,TRBV5-1,many,CASSVAGTGETQYF,TGCGCCAGCAGCGTCGCGGGGACTGGGGAGACCCAGTACTTC
TRBJ2-3,TRBD2,TRBV20-1,many,CSATGTSLTWDTQYF,TGCAGTGCAACCGGGACTAGCTTGACTTGGGATACGCAGTATTTT
TRBJ2-1,NA,TRBV4-1,many,CASSQDFSAGNNEQFF,TGCGCCAGCAGCCAAGATTTCTCGGCCGGAAACAATGAGCAGTTCTTC
TRBJ1-5,NA,TRBV10-3,many,CAISESQLHQPQHF,TGTGCCATCAGTGAGTCACAGCTACATCAGCCCCAGCATTTT
TRBJ2-5,NA,TRBV11-3,few,CASSNPGTQETQYF,TGTGCCAGCAGCAACCCCGGGACACAAGAGACCCAGTACTTC
TRBJ2-2,TRBD2,TRBV11-2,NA,CASSLSLAGDSGELFF,TGTGCCAGCAGCTTAAGCCTAGCGGGAGATTCCGGGGAGCTGTTTTTT
TRBJ1-2,TRBD1,TRBV7-2,many,CASSLQGIYGYTF,TGTGCCAGCAGCCTACAGGGGATCTATGGCTACACCTTC
TRBJ1-1,NA,TRBV7-2,few,CASSRRSSRTEAFF,TGTGCCAGCAGCAGGCGAAGTTCCCGGACTGAAGCTTTCTTT
TRBJ1-1,NA,TRBV7-9,few,CASSWSGRDTEAFF,TGTGCCAGCAGCTGGTCGGGGCGAGACACTGAAGCTTTCTTT
TRBJ1-2,NA,TRBV25-1,many,CASSVREGYGYTF,TGTGCCAGCAGTGTTCGGGAGGGCTATGGCTACACCTTC
TRBJ2-5,TRBD2,TRBV20-1,few,CSARPLAGTETQYF,TGCAGTGCTAGACCCTTAGCGGGAACGGAGACCCAGTACTTC
TRBJ1-5,NA,TRBV12-3/TRBV12-4,medium-sized,CASSLNGQISNQPQHF,TGTGCCAGCAGTTTAAACGGACAAATAAGCAATCAGCCCCAGCATTTT
TRBJ1-5,NA,TRBV11-2,few,CASSSQGSGQPQHF,TGTGCCAGCAGCTCCCAGGGATCGGGCCAGCCCCAGCATTTT
TRBJ1-1,NA,TRBV24-1,many,CATSDLRSWGWPEAFF,TGTGCCACCAGTGATTTGCGGTCTTGGGGGTGGCCTGAAGCTTTCTTT
TRBJ1-4,TRBD1,TRBV20-1,many,CSAETGGEKLFF,TGCAGTGCCGAGACAGGGGGTGAAAAACTGTTTTTT
TRBJ2-7,NA,TRBV3-1,NA,CASSNRGPYEQYF,TGTGCCAGCAGCAACCGGGGGCCCTACGAGCAGTACTTC
TRBJ1-5,TRBD1,TRBV6-1,many,CASSRLQGARGNQPQHF,TGTGCCAGCAGTAGATTACAGGGGGCGAGGGGCAATCAGCCCCAGCATTTT
TRBJ2-1,NA,TRBV20-1,many,CSAKSGRDSYNEQFF,TGCAGTGCTAAGAGCGGAAGAGACTCCTACAATGAGCAGTTCTTC
TRBJ2-1,NA,TRBV12-3/TRBV12-4,many,CASSGSTDEQFF,TGTGCCAGCAGCGGGAGTACGGATGAGCAGTTCTTC
TRBJ2-1,NA,TRBV7-2,few,CASSLGPGQYNEQFF,TGTGCCAGCAGCTTAGGTCCAGGGCAGTACAATGAGCAGTTCTTC
TRBJ2-7,TRBD2,TRBV27,many,CASSSYTPRTSGSSSYEQYF,TGTGCCAGCAGTTCCTACACCCCACGGACTAGCGGGTCCAGCTCCTACGAGCAGTACTTC
TRBJ2-5,NA,TRBV5-1,many,CASRAGGTETETQYF,TGCGCCAGCAGGGCCGGCGGGACAGAGACGGAGACCCAGTACTTC
TRBJ1-1,NA,TRBV5-1,NA,CASSLLWGNTEAFF,TGCGCCAGCAGCCTGCTCTGGGGGAACACTGAAGCTTTCTTT
TRBJ2-7,TRBD2,TRBV20-1,many,CSAESLAGGSHEQYF,TGCAGTGCCGAATCCTTAGCGGGAGGGTCGCACGAGCAGTACTTC
TRBJ2-7,NA,TRBV5-1,NA,CASSEWTGSLHEQYF,TGCGCCAGCAGCGAGTGGACCGGGAGTCTCCACGAGCAGTACTTC
TRBJ2-1,TRBD1,TRBV24-1,many,CATSDHGQGRMGNEQFF,TGTGCCACCAGTGATCATGGACAGGGACGCATGGGCAATGAGCAGTTCTTC
TRBJ1-4,TRBD1,TRBV15,NA,CATSRDPTGREKLFF,TGTGCCACCAGCAGAGATCCGACAGGGAGGGAAAAACTGTTTTTT
TRBJ2-5,NA,TRBV7-3,medium-sized,CASSWTPGLLETQYF,TGTGCCAGCAGCTGGACCCCTGGACTACTAGAGACCCAGTACTTC
TRBJ2-6,NA,TRBV6-2/TRBV6-3,many,CASSYGVVGGANVLTF,TGTGCCAGCAGTTACGGGGTCGTAGGTGGGGCCAACGTCCTGACTTTC
TRBJ2-2,NA,TRBV20-1,few,CSATPGPTGELFF,TGCAGTGCTACCCCAGGGCCCACCGGGGAGCTGTTTTTT
TRBJ2-6,NA,TRBV7-9,NA,CASSLRNPGANVLTF,TGTGCCAGCAGCTTAAGAAATCCTGGGGCCAACGTCCTGACTTTC
TRBJ1-5,TRBD1,TRBV5-1,many,CASSLGQGASQPQHF,TGCGCCAGCAGCTTAGGACAGGGGGCCAGTCAGCCCCAGCATTTT
TRBJ1-1,NA,TRBV6-1,many,CASSQNRDGEAFF,TGTGCCAGCAGTCAAAATCGGGACGGTGAAGCTTTCTTT
TRBJ2-3,NA,TRBV28,many,CASSPLGGGPTDTQYF,TGTGCCAGCAGTCCACTGGGAGGGGGCCCCACAGATACGCAGTATTTT
TRBJ1-5,TRBD1,TRBV10-3,many,CAISTGGFADQPQHF,TGTGCCATCAGCACAGGGGGATTCGCTGATCAGCCCCAGCATTTT
TRBJ2-1,TRBD2,TRBV10-3,many,CAISPGTSDAEQFF,TGTGCCATCAGTCCCGGGACTAGCGATGCTGAGCAGTTCTTC
TRBJ2-1,TRBD2,TRBV12-5,few,CASGLGAGGTGNEQFF,TGTGCTAGTGGTCTGGGGGCGGGAGGGACGGGTAATGAGCAGTTCTTC
TRBJ1-1,TRBD1,TRBV7-6,many,CASSFQQGVTEAFF,TGTGCCAGCAGCTTCCAGCAGGGGGTTACTGAAGCTTTCTTT
TRBJ2-7,TRBD2,TRBV7-9,many,CASSYRTSGGSEQYF,TGTGCCAGCAGCTATAGGACTAGCGGGGGCAGCGAGCAGTACTTC
TRBJ2-3,NA,TRBV9,many,CASSVGGYSDTQYF,TGTGCCAGCAGCGTAGGGGGGTATTCAGATACGCAGTATTTT
TRBJ2-5,TRBD2,TRBV30,many,CAWTPYSGRGETQYF,TGTGCCTGGACCCCCTATAGCGGGAGGGGAGAGACCCAGTACTTC
TRBJ2-1,TRBD2,TRBV12-3/TRBV12-4,many,CASRGTSGGAYNEQFF,TGTGCCAGCAGGGGGACTAGCGGGGGGGCCTACAATGAGCAGTTCTTC
TRBJ2-3,NA,TRBV10-3,many,CAISERPYLTDTQYF,TGTGCCATCAGTGAGAGACCCTACCTCACAGATACGCAGTATTTT
TRBJ2-2,NA,TRBV19,NA,CASSMYGYTGELFF,TGTGCCAGTAGTATGTACGGGTACACCGGGGAGCTGTTTTTT